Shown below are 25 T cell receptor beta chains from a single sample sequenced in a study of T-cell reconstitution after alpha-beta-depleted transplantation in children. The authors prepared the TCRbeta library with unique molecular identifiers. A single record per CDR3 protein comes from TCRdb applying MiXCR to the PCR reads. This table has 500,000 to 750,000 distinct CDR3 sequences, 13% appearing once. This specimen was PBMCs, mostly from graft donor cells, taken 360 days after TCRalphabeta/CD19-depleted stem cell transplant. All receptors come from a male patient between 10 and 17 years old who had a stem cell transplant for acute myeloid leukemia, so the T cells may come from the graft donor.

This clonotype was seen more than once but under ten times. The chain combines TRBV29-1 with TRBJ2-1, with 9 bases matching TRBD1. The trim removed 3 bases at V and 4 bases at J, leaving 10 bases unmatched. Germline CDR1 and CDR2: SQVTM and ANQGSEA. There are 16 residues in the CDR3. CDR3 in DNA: TGCAGCGTTGAGGCCAACAGGGGGCTAAGATACAATGAGCAGTTCTTC. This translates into CSVEANRGLRYNEQFF.

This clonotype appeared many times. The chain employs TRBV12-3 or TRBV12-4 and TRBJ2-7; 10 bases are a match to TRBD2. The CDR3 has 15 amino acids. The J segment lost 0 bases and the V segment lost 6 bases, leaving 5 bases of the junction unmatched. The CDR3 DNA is TGTGCCAGCAGACTTAGCGGGAGGTCCTCCTACGAGCAGTACTTC. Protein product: CASRLSGRSSYEQYF.

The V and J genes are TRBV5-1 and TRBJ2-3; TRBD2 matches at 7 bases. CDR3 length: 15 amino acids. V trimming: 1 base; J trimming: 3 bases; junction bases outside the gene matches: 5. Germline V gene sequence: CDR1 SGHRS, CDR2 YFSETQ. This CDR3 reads CASSLPGGGTDTQYF. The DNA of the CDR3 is TGCGCCAGCAGCTTGCCGGGAGGCGGGACAGATACGCAGTATTTT.

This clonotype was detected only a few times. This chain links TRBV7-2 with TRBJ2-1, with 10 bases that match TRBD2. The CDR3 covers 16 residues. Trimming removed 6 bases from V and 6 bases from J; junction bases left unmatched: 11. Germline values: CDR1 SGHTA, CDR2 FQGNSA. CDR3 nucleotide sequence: TGTGCCAGCAGGAGGAGCGGGAGGGGCGGTTTCAATGAGCAGTTCTTC. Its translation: CASRRSGRGGFNEQFF.

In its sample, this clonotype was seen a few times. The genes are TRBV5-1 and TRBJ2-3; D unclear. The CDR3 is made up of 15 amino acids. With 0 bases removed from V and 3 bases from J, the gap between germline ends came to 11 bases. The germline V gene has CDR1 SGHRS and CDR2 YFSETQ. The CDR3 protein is CASSLEVFPTDTQYF. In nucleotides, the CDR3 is TGCGCCAGCAGCTTGGAGGTTTTTCCGACAGATACGCAGTATTTT.

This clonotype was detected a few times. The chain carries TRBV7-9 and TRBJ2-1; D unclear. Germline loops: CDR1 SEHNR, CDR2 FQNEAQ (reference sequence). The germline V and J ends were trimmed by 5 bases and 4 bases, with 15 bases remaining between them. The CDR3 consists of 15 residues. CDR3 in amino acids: CASSPLKGAYNEQFF. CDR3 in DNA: TGTGCCAGCAGCCCCCTTAAAGGCGCGTACAATGAGCAGTTCTTC.

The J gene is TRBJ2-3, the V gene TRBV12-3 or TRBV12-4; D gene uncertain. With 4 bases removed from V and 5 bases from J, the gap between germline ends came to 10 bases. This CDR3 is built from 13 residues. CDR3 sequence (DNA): TGTGCCAGCAGTTCCCCGACGGTAGATACGCAGTATTTT. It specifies CASSSPTVDTQYF.

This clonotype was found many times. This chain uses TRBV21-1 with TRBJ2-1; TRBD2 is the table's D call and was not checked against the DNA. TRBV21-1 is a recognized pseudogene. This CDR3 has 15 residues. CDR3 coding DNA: TGTGCCTCCAAGAAGAGGGAGGGACAGAGCTATGAGCAGTTCTTC. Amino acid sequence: CASKKREGQSYEQFF.

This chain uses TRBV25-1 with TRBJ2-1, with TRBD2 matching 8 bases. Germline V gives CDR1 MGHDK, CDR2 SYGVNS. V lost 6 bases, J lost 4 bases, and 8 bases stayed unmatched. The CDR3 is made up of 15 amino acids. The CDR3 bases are TGTGCCAGCAGAGACATAGCGGGAAGTTACAATGAGCAGTTCTTC. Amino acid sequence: CASRDIAGSYNEQFF.

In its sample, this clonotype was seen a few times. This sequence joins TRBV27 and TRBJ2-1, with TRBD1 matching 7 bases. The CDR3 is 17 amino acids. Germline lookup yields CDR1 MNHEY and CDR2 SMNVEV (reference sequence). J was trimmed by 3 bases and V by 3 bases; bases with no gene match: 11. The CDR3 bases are TGTGCCAGCAGTTTCAGGGGGAATCGCAACCTCTACAATGAGCAGTTCTTC. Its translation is CASSFRGNRNLYNEQFF.

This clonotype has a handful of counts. The DNA for the CDR3 is TGTGCCAGCAGCTTAGAACAGGGCTGCATCGGTAGCACTGGAAACACCATATATTTT. Translating it yields CASSLEQGCIGSTGNTIYF. The rearrangement uses TRBV11-2 and TRBJ1-3, with D possibly matching TRBD1 (6 bases). This CDR3 comprises 19 residues. V was shortened by 0 bases and J by 2 bases, with 20 bases between the two germline ends. CDR1 is SGHAT, CDR2 FQNNGV, per germline. Complete variable domain (other parts from reference TRBV11-2 and TRBJ1-3): EAGVAQSPRYKIIEKRQSVAFWCNPISGHATLYWYQQILGQGPKLLIQFQNNGVVDDSQLPKDRFSAERLKGVDSTLKIQPAKLEDSAVYLCASSLEQGCIGSTGNTIYFGEGSWLTVV.

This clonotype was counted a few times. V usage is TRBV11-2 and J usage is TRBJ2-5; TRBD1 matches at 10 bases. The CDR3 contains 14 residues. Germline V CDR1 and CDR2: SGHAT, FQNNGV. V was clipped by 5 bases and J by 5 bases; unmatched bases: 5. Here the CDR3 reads CASSLTGGMETQYF. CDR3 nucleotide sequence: TGTGCCAGCAGCCTGACAGGGGGCATGGAGACCCAGTACTTC.

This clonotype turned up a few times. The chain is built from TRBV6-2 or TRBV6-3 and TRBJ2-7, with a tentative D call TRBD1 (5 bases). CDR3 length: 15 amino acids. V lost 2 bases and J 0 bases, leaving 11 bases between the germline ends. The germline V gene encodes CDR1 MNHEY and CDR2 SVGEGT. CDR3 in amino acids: CASSYDGRVSYEQYF. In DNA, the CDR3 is TGTGCCAGCAGTTACGATGGCAGGGTCTCCTACGAGCAGTACTTC.

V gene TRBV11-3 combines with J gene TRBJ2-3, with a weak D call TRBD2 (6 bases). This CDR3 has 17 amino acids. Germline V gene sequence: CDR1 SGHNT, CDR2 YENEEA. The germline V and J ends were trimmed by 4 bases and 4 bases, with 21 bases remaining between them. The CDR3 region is CASSSGGRSRDSDTQYF. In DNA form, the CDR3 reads TGTGCCAGCAGCTCCGGCGGGCGGTCGAGGGACTCAGATACGCAGTATTTT.

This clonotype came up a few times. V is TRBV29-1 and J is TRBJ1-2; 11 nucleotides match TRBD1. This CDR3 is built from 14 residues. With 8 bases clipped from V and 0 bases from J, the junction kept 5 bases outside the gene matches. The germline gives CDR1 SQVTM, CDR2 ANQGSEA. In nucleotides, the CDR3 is TGCAGCTCCGGACAGGGGGCCGCTAACTATGGCTACACCTTC. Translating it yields CSSGQGAANYGYTF.

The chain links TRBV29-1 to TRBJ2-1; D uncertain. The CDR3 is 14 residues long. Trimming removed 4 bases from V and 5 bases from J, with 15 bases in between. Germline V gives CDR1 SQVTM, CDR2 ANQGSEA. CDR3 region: CSVARISWDNEQFF. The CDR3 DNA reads TGCAGCGTTGCCCGGATTTCCTGGGACAATGAGCAGTTCTTC.

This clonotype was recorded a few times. For the CDR3, the DNA is TGCGCCAGCAGCTTGGAAGCGGGACTGGAGCCTAGGACCCAGTACTTC. Its translation: CASSLEAGLEPRTQYF. V is TRBV5-1 and J is TRBJ2-5; 7 bases map to TRBD2. V lost 0 bases and J lost 7; bases outside the gene matches: 12. Germline CDR1 reads SGHRS; CDR2 reads YFSETQ. This CDR3 is 16 amino acids long.

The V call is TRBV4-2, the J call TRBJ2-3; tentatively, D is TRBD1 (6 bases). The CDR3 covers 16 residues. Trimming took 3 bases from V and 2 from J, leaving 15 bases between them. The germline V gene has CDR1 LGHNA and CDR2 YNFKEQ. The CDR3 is CASSQSRDTITDTQYF. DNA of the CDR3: TGTGCCAGCAGCCAGTCCCGGGACACCATCACAGATACGCAGTATTTT.

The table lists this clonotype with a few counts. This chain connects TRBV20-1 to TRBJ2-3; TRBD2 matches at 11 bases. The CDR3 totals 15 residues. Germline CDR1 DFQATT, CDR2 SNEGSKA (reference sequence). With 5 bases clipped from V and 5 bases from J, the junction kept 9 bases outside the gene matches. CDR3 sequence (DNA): TGCAGTGCTGGTCCTCCTACTAGCGGGGGAGATACGCAGTATTTT. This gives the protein CSAGPPTSGGDTQYF.

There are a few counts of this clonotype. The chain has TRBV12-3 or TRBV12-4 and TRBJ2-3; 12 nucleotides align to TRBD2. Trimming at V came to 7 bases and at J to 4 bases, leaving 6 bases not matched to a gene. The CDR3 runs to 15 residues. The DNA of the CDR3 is TGTGCCAGCACCCCTAGCGGGAGGGCCCCAGATACGCAGTATTTT. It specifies CASTPSGRAPDTQYF.

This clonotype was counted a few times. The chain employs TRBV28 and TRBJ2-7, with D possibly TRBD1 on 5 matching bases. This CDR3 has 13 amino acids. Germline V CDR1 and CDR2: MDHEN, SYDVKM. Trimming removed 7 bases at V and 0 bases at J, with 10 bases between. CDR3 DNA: TGTGCCAGCACTACAGGAAACTCCTACGAGCAGTACTTC. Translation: CASTTGNSYEQYF.

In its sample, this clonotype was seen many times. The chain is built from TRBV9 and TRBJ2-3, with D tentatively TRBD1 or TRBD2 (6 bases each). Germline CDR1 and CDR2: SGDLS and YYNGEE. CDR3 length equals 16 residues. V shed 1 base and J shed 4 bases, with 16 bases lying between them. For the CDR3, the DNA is TGTGCCAGCAGCGTAACTACAGGGAGGCAATCAGATACGCAGTATTTT. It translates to CASSVTTGRQSDTQYF.

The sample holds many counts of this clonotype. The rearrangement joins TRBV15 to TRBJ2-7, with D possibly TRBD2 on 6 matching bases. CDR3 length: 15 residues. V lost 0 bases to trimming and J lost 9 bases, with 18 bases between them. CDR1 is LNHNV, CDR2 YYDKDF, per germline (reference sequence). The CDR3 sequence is CATSRDGARGGRQYF. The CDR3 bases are TGTGCCACCAGCAGAGACGGGGCCCGGGGAGGAAGGCAGTACTTC.

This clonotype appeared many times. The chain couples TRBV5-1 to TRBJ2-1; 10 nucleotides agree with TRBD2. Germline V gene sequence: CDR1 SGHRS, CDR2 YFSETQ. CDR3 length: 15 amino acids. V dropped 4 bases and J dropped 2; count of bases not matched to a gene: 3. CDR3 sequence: CASSASGSPYNEQFF. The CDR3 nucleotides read TGCGCCAGCAGCGCTAGCGGGAGTCCCTACAATGAGCAGTTCTTC. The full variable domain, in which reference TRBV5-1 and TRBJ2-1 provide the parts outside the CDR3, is KAGVTQTPRYLIKTRGQQVTLSCSPISGHRSVSWYQQTPGQGLQFLFEYFSETQRNKGNFPGRFSGRQFSNSRSEMNVSTLELGDSALYLCASSASGSPYNEQFFGPGTRLTVL.

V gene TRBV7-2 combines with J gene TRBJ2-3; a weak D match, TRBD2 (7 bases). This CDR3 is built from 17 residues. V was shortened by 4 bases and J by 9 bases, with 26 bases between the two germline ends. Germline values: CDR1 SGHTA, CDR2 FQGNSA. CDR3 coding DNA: TGTGCCAGCAGCTCCCCCGGAGGTCGCGGGGGCTCTGGAACGCAGTATTTT. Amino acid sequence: CASSSPGGRGGSGTQYF.